This TCR beta chain was recovered during a study of OX40 agonist ivuxolimab in advanced cancers. There are 17 residues in the CDR3. Per the germline V gene, CDR1 is SGHTA and CDR2 is FQGTGA. Trimming pared 2 bases from V and 0 bases from J, leaving 14 bases between. The table came from immunoSEQ multiplex PCR; TCRdb's copy has only in-frame clones and leaves some out. The table lists 20,000 to 30,000 clones, 85% to 90% of them singletons. The rearrangement links TRBV7-3 to TRBJ1-3; D remains unclear. The TCR originated in an adult with an advanced solid tumor such as melanoma, head and neck, liver or kidney cancer. The starting material was CD4+ or CD8+ T cells sorted from blood, obtained in a trial of the OX40 agonist ivuxolimab. The CDR3, as DNA: TGTGCCAGCAGCTTAGGTGCAGATGACCGCTCTGGAAACACCATATATTTT. Its protein is CASSLGADDRSGNTIYF.